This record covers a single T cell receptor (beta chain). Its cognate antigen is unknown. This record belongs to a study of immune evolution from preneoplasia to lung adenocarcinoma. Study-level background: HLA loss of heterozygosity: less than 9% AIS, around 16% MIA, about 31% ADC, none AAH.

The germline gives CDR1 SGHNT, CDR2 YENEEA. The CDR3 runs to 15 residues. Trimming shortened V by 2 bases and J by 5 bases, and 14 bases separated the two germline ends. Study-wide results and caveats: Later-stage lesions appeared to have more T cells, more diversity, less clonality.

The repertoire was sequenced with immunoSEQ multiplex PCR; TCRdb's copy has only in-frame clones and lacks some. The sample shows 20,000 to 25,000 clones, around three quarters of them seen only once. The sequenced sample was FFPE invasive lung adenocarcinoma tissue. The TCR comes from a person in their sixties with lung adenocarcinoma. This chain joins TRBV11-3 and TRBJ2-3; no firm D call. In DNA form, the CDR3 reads TGTGCCAGCAGCTTACCCGGAACCCTAGAAGATACGCAGTATTTT. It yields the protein CASSLPGTLEDTQYF.